This T cell receptor beta chain was identified in a study of blood T cell repertoires in COVID-19. In the authors' workflow: The authors estimated nucleated cell counts from reference gene primer amplification. The data were produced by immunoSEQ multiplex PCR, yet TCRdb's version contains in-frame clones alone and is incomplete. The DNA was the basis for D and trimming; V, J and clone size are from that table. The sample gives about 74,000 clones, more than 75% of which show up once; around a sixth is in the top ten. Germline V gene data show CDR1 as SGHTA and CDR2 as FQGNSA. CDR3 length equals 13 residues. With 6 bases removed from V and 1 base from J, the gap between germline ends came to 10 bases.

The sample consisted of peripheral blood. This TCR came from a human donor in a cohort sampled during active COVID-19. The rearrangement links TRBV7-2 to TRBJ2-7; a possible D gene is TRBD1 (6 bases). The CDR3 is CASRLTGSYEQYF. CDR3 DNA: TGTGCCAGCAGATTGACAGGTTCCTACGAGCAGTACTTC.